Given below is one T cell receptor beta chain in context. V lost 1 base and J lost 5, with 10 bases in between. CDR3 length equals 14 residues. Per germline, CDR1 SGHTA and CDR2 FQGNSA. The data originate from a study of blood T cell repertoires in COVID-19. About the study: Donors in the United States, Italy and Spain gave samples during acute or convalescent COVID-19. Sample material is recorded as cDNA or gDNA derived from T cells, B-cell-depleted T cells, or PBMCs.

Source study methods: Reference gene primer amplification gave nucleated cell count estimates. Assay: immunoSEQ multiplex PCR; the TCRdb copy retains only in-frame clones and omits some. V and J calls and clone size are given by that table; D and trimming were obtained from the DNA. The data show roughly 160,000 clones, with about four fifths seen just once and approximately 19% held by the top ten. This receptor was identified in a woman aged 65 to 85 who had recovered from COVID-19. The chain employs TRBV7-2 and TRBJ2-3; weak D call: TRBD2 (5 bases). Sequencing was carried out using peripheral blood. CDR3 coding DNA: TGTGCCAGCAGCTTAGGCGAGGGCAAAGATACGCAGTATTTT. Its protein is CASSLGEGKDTQYF.